This passage covers 3 T cell receptor beta chains from one sample sequenced in a study of CD8 T cells in Susac syndrome. Reverse transcription of roughly 0.5 to 1 ug RNA was performed with random hexamers. TCRdb redid the calling of the immunoSEQ multiplex PCR reads with MiXCR, one entry per CDR3 protein. The table records about 150,000 distinct CDR3 sequences, roughly 96% of them present only once. The sequenced sample was CD8+ T cells from PBMCs. The receptors originated from a human donor with multiple sclerosis.

J is TRBJ2-5 and V is TRBV30; 7 bases are a match to TRBD2. V gave up 5 bases and J gave up 0 bases; unmatched junction bases: 0. The length of the CDR3 is 12 residues. Germline-derived CDR1 and CDR2 are GTSNPN and SVGIG (reference sequence). DNA for the CDR3: TGTGCCTGGGGGAGGGACCAAGAGACCCAGTACTTC. Translation gives CAWGRDQETQYF. Using reference TRBV30 and TRBJ2-5 for the parts outside the CDR3, the full variable domain is SQTIHQWPATLVQPVGSPLSLECTVEGTSNPNLYWYRQAAGRGLQLLFYSVGIGQISSEVPQNLSASRPQDRQFILSSKKLLLSDSGFYLCAWGRDQETQYFGPGTRLLVL.

V and J are TRBV11-2 and TRBJ2-1, with D tentatively TRBD1 (6 bases). The CDR3 loop spans 17 amino acids. Deletions cut 0 bases from V and 0 bases from J, with 12 bases between. CDR1 and CDR2 from the germline V gene are SGHAT and FQNNGV. The CDR3 region has the DNA TGTGCCAGCAGCTTAGACCGAACAGGGAACTCCTACAATGAGCAGTTCTTC. This translates into CASSLDRTGNSYNEQFF.

This rearrangement joins TRBV7-9 to TRBJ1-1; a possible D gene is TRBD1 (6 bases). The CDR3 runs to 14 residues. V lost 5 bases and J lost 2, with 12 bases in between. The germline V gene has CDR1 SEHNR and CDR2 FQNEAQ (reference sequence). This CDR3 is CASSGKGGNTEAFF. The CDR3 bases are TGTGCCAGCAGCGGAAAGGGGGGCAACACTGAAGCTTTCTTT.